This TCR beta chain came from a study of shared clonotypes between healthy human individuals. The wider study: The cohort comprised a couple of women and a few men. Their ages spanned 18 to 49 years.

The germline V gene has CDR1 SGHRS and CDR2 YFSETQ. V was clipped by 4 bases and J by 4 bases; unmatched bases: 6. This CDR3 spans 14 amino acids. Notes on this clone: Its antigen is currently unknown.

Broader study findings: When naive CD4 clonotypes were compared across a handful of donors, about 4.9% were shared.

Several immunoSEQ plates received, in even portions, the genomic DNA of each subset. Sequenced by immunoSEQ multiplex PCR; TCRdb stores in-frame clones only, minus some. The sample has about 2.3 million clones, around 93% seen once; the top ten hold 0.37%. Sequencing was done on a sample of naive CD4+ T cells from PBMCs. Subset noted: CD45RA+ positively selected. This receptor was identified in a man aged 18 to 29 in good health. Some clones in this sample may be carry-over from other donors' samples. The rearrangement uses TRBV5-1 and TRBJ2-3; TRBD2 matches 7 bases. CDR3 amino acids: CASSLAVQADTQYF. CDR3 DNA sequence: TGCGCCAGCAGCCTAGCGGTTCAGGCAGATACGCAGTATTTT.